Listed here are 22 T cell receptor beta chains from one sample, sequenced in a study of T cells in Graves' hyperthyroidism and ophthalmopathy. Amplified regions were TCR beta CDR3 sequences from RNA transcripts. The HTBI primer set served for first-round RT-PCR of the TCR CDR3. TCRdb re-analysed the multiplex PCR reads in MiXCR, keeping a single row per CDR3 protein. The sample gives fewer than 900,000 distinct CDR3 sequences, approximately 19% of which show up once; over 15% is in the top ten. Sample: blood. These receptors all stem from a woman aged 45-59 years with Graves' hyperthyroidism that later progressed to Graves' ophthalmopathy.

V usage is TRBV11-2 and J usage is TRBJ1-5; no reliable D call. The CDR3 has 16 amino acids. Trimming pared 4 bases from V and 0 bases from J, leaving 13 bases between. The V gene's germline CDR1 is SGHAT and CDR2 FQNNGV. The DNA of the CDR3 is TGTGCCAGCAGCTCCGTGGAAGGCCATAGCAATCAGCCCCAGCATTTT. It encodes CASSSVEGHSNQPQHF.

This clonotype was detected a few times. The V gene is TRBV9, the J gene TRBJ2-7; TRBD2 is a possible D gene (6 bases). The germline CDR1 and CDR2 sequences are SGDLS and YYNGEE. Trimming took off 0 bases at V and 0 bases at J, with 10 bases between the two ends. There are 15 residues in the CDR3. The CDR3: CASSVGYGSSYEQYF. The CDR3 nucleotides read TGTGCCAGCAGCGTAGGGTACGGGAGCTCCTACGAGCAGTACTTC.

This clonotype has ten or more counts. The rearrangement uses TRBV12-3 or TRBV12-4 and TRBJ2-5; D may correspond to TRBD1 or TRBD2 (6 bases each). V was trimmed by 7 bases and J by 4 bases, leaving 28 bases between them. The CDR3 length is 18 residues. The CDR3: CASTLWGAEELASETQYF. DNA for the CDR3: TGTGCCAGCACCCTATGGGGGGCCGAGGAGCTAGCTTCAGAGACCCAGTACTTC.

This clonotype appeared a few times. V usage is TRBV9 and J usage is TRBJ1-2; possibly TRBD1 for D (6 bases). The germline gives CDR1 SGDLS, CDR2 YYNGEE. This CDR3 is 13 amino acids long. Trimming pared 5 bases from V and 1 base from J, leaving 9 bases between. The chain's CDR3 is CASRDSNNYGYTF. CDR3 nucleotide sequence: TGTGCCAGCAGGGACAGCAATAACTATGGCTACACCTTC. Looking up the rest from reference TRBV9 and TRBJ1-2 gives the full variable domain: DSGVTQTPKHLITATGQRVTLRCSPRSGDLSVYWYQQSLDQGLQFLIQYYNGEERAKGNILERFSAQQFPDLHSELNLSSLELGDSALYFCASRDSNNYGYTFGSGTRLTVV.

This chain connects TRBV29-1 to TRBJ2-5; 10 positions agree with TRBD2. This CDR3 is 15 amino acids long. Germline V gene sequence: CDR1 SQVTM, CDR2 ANQGSEA. Trimming cost V 6 bases and J 2 bases; bases outside gene matches: 9. The CDR3 region has the DNA TGCAGCGTAGCCCAAGGGACTAGCGTACAAGAGACCCAGTACTTC. As protein: CSVAQGTSVQETQYF.

This clonotype was detected only a few times. The J gene is TRBJ2-3, the V gene TRBV12-3 or TRBV12-4, with no clear D. V was cut by 0 bases and J by 2 bases, with 9 bases left in between. The CDR3 has 15 amino acids. CDR3 sequence: CASSLAPVFTDTQYF. The CDR3 nucleotides read TGTGCCAGCAGTTTAGCGCCCGTTTTCACAGATACGCAGTATTTT.

The chain uses TRBV20-1 and TRBJ1-2; D unresolved. The CDR3 contains 13 residues. Trimming cost V 5 bases and J 3 bases, with 13 bases left between them. Germline loops: CDR1 DFQATT, CDR2 SNEGSKA (reference sequence). The CDR3 sequence is CSAPHSDYYGYTF. CDR3 sequence (DNA): TGCAGTGCTCCCCACAGCGATTACTATGGCTACACCTTC.

Many counts were recorded for this clonotype. J is TRBJ2-1 and V is TRBV7-9, with TRBD1 identical over 7 bases. Germline V gene lookup returns CDR1 SEHNR and CDR2 FQNEAQ (reference sequence). The CDR3 spans 16 residues. V shed 3 bases, J shed 1 base, and the junction held 6 bases outside the gene matches. The CDR3 DNA reads TGTGCCAGCAGCTTCGGGACAGCCTTTTCCTACAATGAGCAGTTCTTC. Residues: CASSFGTAFSYNEQFF.

Comments on this clonotype: A junction boundary mismatches the germline segment, possibly from a read error. The CDR3 DNA reads as TGTGCCAGCAGTTACTTTCAGGGCAATCAGCCCCAGCATTTT. This gives the protein CASSYFQGNQPQHF. This sequence joins TRBV10-1 and TRBJ1-5; no clear D gene. The CDR3 covers 14 residues. CDR1 is WNHNN, CDR2 SYGVQD, per germline (reference sequence).

The chain carries TRBV7-8 and TRBJ2-1; possible D gene TRBD1, 6 bases. Germline V gives CDR1 SGHVS, CDR2 FQNEAQ. V was clipped by 1 base and J by 7 bases, with 11 bases between them. The CDR3 runs to 14 residues. Here the CDR3 reads CASSLEARGNEQFF. Written as DNA, the CDR3 is TGTGCCAGCAGCTTAGAGGCCAGGGGAAATGAGCAGTTCTTC.

This clonotype was counted many times. The V and J genes are TRBV18 and TRBJ1-5; D perhaps matches TRBD1 (5 bases). This CDR3 has 12 amino acids. Trimming shortened V by 5 bases and J by 6 bases, and 8 bases separated the two germline ends. Germline V CDR1 and CDR2: KGHSH, LQKENI. The CDR3, as DNA: TGTGCCAGCTCATCAAGGGGTCAGCCCCAGCATTTT. Translation: CASSSRGQPQHF.

The table lists this clonotype with a few counts. The chain combines TRBV5-1 with TRBJ2-5, with 12 nucleotides matching TRBD2. This CDR3 comprises 17 residues. Germline CDR1 reads SGHRS; CDR2 reads YFSETQ. V trimming: 6 bases; J trimming: 5 bases; junction bases outside the gene matches: 14. The CDR3 here is CASKEGPLAGGLETQYF. DNA for the CDR3: TGCGCCAGCAAGGAAGGGCCGCTAGCGGGGGGGCTGGAGACCCAGTACTTC.

This clonotype was detected ten times or more. The chain recombines TRBV11-3 with TRBJ2-1; 9 positions agree with TRBD2. Trimming cost V 5 bases and J 9 bases; bases outside gene matches: 11. The CDR3 is made up of 15 amino acids. The germline V gene has CDR1 SGHNT and CDR2 YENEEA. The CDR3 DNA reads TGTGCCAGCAGCCCCGGGGGCGGGGGGGCAGGTGAGCAGTTCTTC. Residues: CASSPGGGGAGEQFF.

This clonotype was seen ten or more times. The chain uses TRBV5-1 and TRBJ2-1; D is uncertain. Trimming removed 2 bases from V and 8 bases from J, with 5 bases in between. This CDR3 comprises 11 residues. From germline, CDR1 is SGHRS and CDR2 YFSETQ. The CDR3, as DNA: TGCGCCAGCAGCTTAGAATATGAGCAGTTCTTC. Residues: CASSLEYEQFF.

The chain recombines TRBV6-1 with TRBJ2-1; D is ambiguous. Deletions cut 6 bases from V and 6 bases from J, with 9 bases between. This CDR3 spans 12 amino acids. Germline V gene data show CDR1 as MNHNS and CDR2 as SASEGT. CDR3 in amino acids: CASSRPPNEQFF. CDR3 nucleotide sequence: TGTGCCAGCAGCCGGCCCCCCAATGAGCAGTTCTTC.

This clonotype came up many times. This CDR3 is CASSFGQGDEKLFF. For the CDR3, the DNA is TGTGCCAGCAGCTTCGGACAGGGTGATGAAAAACTGTTTTTT. V is TRBV13 and J is TRBJ1-4, with 8 bases fitting TRBD1. The germline V gene encodes CDR1 PRHDT and CDR2 FYEKMQ (reference sequence). V shed 3 bases and J 6 bases; nucleotides not matched to a gene: 3. The CDR3 consists of 14 residues.

The genes are TRBV27 and TRBJ1-2, with D possibly TRBD1 on 5 matching bases. V was clipped by 3 bases and J by 8 bases, with 13 bases between them. The germline V gene encodes CDR1 MNHEY and CDR2 SMNVEV (reference sequence). The CDR3 is 13 amino acids. The CDR3 sequence is CASSFSGTEGYTF. The CDR3, as DNA: TGTGCCAGCAGTTTTTCCGGGACGGAGGGCTACACCTTC.

This chain uses TRBV5-1 with TRBJ1-5; D ambiguous. V was cut by 5 bases and J by 0 bases, with 12 bases left in between. The germline V gene has CDR1 SGHRS and CDR2 YFSETQ. The CDR3 length is 15 residues. The CDR3 bases are TGCGCCAGCAGACCGGACGTATATAGCAATCAGCCCCAGCATTTT. Protein product: CASRPDVYSNQPQHF.

This clonotype was counted at least ten times. The chain has TRBV18 and TRBJ1-5; D is ambiguous. There are 15 residues in the CDR3. V was trimmed by 6 bases and J by 0 bases, leaving 12 bases between them. Germline V gene sequence: CDR1 KGHSH, CDR2 LQKENI. CDR3 region: CASSPTDYSNQPQHF. The CDR3 DNA follows: TGTGCCAGCTCCCCGACCGACTATAGCAATCAGCCCCAGCATTTT. The full variable domain, completed using reference TRBV18 and TRBJ1-5, is NAGVMQNPRHLVRRRGQEARLRCSPMKGHSHVYWYRQLPEEGLKFMVYLQKENIIDESGMPKERFSAEFPKEGPSILRIQQVVRGDSAAYFCASSPTDYSNQPQHFGDGTRLSIL.

This clonotype was counted many times. The rearrangement links TRBV11-2 to TRBJ2-2; D gene ambiguous. Germline CDR1 is SGHAT and CDR2 is FQNNGV. V was clipped by 1 base and J by 5 bases, with 5 bases between them. CDR3 length: 13 residues. The CDR3 sequence is CASSLGMTGELFF. The DNA of the CDR3 is TGTGCCAGCAGCTTAGGCATGACCGGGGAGCTGTTTTTT.

This clonotype was seen more than once but under ten times. The rearrangement uses TRBV6-5 and TRBJ1-5; no clear D. Germline V gene lookup returns CDR1 MNHEY and CDR2 SVGAGI. This CDR3 comprises 15 residues. V was pared by 2 bases and J by 7 bases, with 15 bases between. CDR3 amino acids: CASSYEGAHTQPQHF. CDR3 DNA sequence: TGTGCCAGCAGTTACGAGGGCGCCCATACCCAGCCCCAGCATTTT.

This chain joins TRBV11-2 and TRBJ1-3; no reliable D call. Germline V CDR1 and CDR2: SGHAT, FQNNGV. CDR3 size: 15 residues. V was pared by 1 base and J by 1 base, with 8 bases between. CDR3 DNA: TGTGCCAGCAGCTTAGTGCGGGGTTCTGGAAACACCATATATTTT. Translated, it gives CASSLVRGSGNTIYF.